This record looks at one TCR beta chain sequence and its context. Antigen specificity is unknown. The CDR3 is made up of 15 amino acids. Trimming stripped 2 bases from V and 4 bases from J, with 12 bases between. Germline V gene data show CDR1 as SGHTA and CDR2 as FQGNSA. At collection, donors were nominally healthy, but unrecorded immune exposures were probable. This sample is drawn from a study of cytomegalovirus exposure and HLA in healthy donors. Findings of the study overall: A prior analysis recorded that most TCR beta V segments were productive about 87% or about 30% of the time. Follow-up analysis found HLA locus-dependent TCR association rates, highest for DRB1 and lowest for HLA-C. Among TCR beta chains, those listed as cytomegalovirus-associated numbered about 160.

13 Jbeta primers and 60 Vbeta primers were used for the PCR. The repertoire was sequenced with immunoSEQ multiplex PCR; TCRdb's copy has only in-frame clones and lacks some. The sample includes approximately 120,000 clones, about two thirds seen only once; the top ten take 4.5% to 5.5%. The sequence derives from a woman in her 70s in good health and CMV-seropositive. The chain is built from TRBV7-2 and TRBJ1-3; D is undetermined. The sequencing sample was made of PBMCs. This chain's CDR3 is CASSLSPGMGNTIYF. The CDR3 DNA reads as TGTGCCAGCAGCTTATCCCCGGGAATGGGAAACACCATATATTTT.